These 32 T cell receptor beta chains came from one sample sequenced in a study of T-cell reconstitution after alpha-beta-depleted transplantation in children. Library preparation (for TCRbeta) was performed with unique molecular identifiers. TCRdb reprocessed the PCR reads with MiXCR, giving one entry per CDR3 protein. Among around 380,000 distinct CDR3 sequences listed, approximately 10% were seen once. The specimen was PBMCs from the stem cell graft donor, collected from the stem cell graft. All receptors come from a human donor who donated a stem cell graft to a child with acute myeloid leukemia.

CDR3 DNA: TGTGCCAGCAGCTTAGATGCCCCCACTAGCAGGAGGGGGGGGCTGAGAAATGAGCAGTTCTTC. Residues: CASSLDAPTSRRGGLRNEQFF. This chain connects TRBV11-2 to TRBJ2-1; tentatively, D is TRBD2 (7 bases). Trimming cost V 0 bases and J 7 bases, with 31 bases left between them. CDR1 is SGHAT, CDR2 FQNNGV, per germline. The CDR3 sequence is 21 residues long.

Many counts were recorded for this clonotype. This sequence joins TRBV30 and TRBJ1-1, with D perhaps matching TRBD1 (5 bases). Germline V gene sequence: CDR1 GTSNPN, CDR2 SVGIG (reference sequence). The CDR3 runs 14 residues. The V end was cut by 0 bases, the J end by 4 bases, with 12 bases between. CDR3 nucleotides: TGTGCCTGGAGTGTACTATCCAGGGCCACTGAAGCTTTCTTT. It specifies CAWSVLSRATEAFF.

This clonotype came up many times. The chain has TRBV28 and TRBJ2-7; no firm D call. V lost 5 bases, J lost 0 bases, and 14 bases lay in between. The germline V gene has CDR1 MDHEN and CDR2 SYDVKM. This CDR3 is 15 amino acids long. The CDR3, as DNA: TGTGCCAGCAGTCCAGGTGATACCAGCTCCTACGAGCAGTACTTC. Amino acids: CASSPGDTSSYEQYF.

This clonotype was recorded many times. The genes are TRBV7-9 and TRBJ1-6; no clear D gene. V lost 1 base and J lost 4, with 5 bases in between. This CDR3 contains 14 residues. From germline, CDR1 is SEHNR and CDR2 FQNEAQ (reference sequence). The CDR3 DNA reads TGTGCCAGCAGCTTAGGCAGTTATAATTCACCCCTCCACTTT. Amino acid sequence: CASSLGSYNSPLHF.

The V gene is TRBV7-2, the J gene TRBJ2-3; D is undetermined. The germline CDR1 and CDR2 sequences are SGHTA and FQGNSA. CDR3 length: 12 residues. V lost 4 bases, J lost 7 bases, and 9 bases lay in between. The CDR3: CASSSELHTQYF. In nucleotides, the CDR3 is TGTGCCAGCAGCTCCGAGTTGCATACGCAGTATTTT.

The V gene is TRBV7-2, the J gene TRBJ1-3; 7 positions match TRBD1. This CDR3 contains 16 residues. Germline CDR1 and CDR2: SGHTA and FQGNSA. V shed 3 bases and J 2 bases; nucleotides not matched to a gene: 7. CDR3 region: CASSLTDRAAGNTIYF. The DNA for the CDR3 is TGTGCCAGCAGCTTGACCGACAGGGCTGCTGGAAACACCATATATTTT.

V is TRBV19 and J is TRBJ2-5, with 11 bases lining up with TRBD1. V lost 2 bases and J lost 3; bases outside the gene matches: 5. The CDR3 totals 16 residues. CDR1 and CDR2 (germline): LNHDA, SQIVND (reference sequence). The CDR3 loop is CASSISGQGAEETQYF. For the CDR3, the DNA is TGTGCCAGTAGTATATCTGGACAGGGGGCAGAAGAGACCCAGTACTTC. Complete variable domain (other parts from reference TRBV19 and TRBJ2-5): DGGITQSPKYLFRKEGQNVTLSCEQNLNHDAMYWYRQDPGQGLRLIYYSQIVNDFQKGDIAEGYSVSREKKESFPLTVTSAQKNPTAFYLCASSISGQGAEETQYFGPGTRLLVL.

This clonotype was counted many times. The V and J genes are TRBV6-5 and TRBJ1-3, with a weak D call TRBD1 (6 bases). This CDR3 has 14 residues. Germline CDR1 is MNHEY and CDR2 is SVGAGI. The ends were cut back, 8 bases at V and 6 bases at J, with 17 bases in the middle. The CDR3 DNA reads TGTGCCAGCGGAGCAGGGGCTCGGGAAAACACCATATATTTT. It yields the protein CASGAGARENTIYF.

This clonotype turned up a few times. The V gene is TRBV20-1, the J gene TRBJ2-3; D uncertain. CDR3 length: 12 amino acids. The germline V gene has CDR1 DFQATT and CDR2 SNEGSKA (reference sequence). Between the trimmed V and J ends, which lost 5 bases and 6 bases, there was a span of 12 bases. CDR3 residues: CSAPYLGDTQYF. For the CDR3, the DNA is TGCAGTGCTCCTTATCTTGGGGATACGCAGTATTTT.

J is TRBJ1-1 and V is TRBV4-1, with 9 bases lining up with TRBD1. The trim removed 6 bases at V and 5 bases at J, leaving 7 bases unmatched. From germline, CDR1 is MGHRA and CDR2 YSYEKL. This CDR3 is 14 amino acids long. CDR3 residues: CASRPPGTGTEAFF. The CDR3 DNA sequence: TGCGCCAGCAGGCCCCCCGGGACAGGGACTGAAGCTTTCTTT.

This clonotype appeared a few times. As DNA, the CDR3 is TGTGCCAGCAGCTTCTCACATCCCGCCGGCAATGAGCAGTTCTTC. Protein sequence: CASSFSHPAGNEQFF. This chain joins TRBV7-2 and TRBJ2-1; D is ambiguous. CDR1 is SGHTA, CDR2 FQGNSA, per germline. This CDR3 spans 15 amino acids. The V gene lost 3 bases and the J gene lost 6 bases, with 15 bases spanning the gap.

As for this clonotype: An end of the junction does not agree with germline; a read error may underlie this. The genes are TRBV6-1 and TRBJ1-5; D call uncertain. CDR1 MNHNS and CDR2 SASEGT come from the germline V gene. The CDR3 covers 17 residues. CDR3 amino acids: CASSPGVGIPSDQPQHF. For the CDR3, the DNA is TGTGCCAGCAGTCCCGGGGTAGGAATTCCTAGCGATCAGCCCCAGCATTTT.

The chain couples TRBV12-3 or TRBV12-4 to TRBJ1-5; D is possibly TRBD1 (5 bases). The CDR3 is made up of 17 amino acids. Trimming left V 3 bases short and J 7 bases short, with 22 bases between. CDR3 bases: TGTGCCAGCAGTTTTGGGGTCGGGCAGGGCAGCGAACAGCCCCAGCATTTT. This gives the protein CASSFGVGQGSEQPQHF.

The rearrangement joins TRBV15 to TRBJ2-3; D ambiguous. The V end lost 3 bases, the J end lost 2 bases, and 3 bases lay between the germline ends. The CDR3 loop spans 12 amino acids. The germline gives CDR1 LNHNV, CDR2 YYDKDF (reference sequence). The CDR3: CATSRYTDTQYF. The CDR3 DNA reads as TGTGCCACCAGCAGGTACACAGATACGCAGTATTTT. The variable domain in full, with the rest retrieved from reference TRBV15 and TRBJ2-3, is DAMVIQNPRYQVTQFGKPVTLSCSQTLNHNVMYWYQQKSSQAPKLLFHYYDKDFNNEADTPDNFQSRRPNTSFCFLDIRSPGLGDTAMYLCATSRYTDTQYFGPGTRLTVL.

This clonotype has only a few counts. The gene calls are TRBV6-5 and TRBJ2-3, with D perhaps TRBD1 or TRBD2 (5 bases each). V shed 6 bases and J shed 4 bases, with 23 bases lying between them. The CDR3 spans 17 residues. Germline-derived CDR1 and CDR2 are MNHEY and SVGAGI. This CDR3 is CASSHSAGREMPDTQYF. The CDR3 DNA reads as TGTGCCAGCAGCCACTCGGCCGGCAGGGAGATGCCAGATACGCAGTATTTT.

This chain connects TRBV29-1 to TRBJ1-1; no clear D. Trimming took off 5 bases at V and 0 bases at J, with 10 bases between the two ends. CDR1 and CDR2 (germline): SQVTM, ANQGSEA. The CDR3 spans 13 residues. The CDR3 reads CSVTSALNTEAFF. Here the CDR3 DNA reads TGCAGCGTTACTAGCGCCCTGAACACTGAAGCTTTCTTT.

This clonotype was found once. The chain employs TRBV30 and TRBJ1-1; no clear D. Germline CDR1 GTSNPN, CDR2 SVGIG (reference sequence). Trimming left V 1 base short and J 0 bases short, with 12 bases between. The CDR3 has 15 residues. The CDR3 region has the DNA TGTGCCTGGAGTGATTCTAGGGTCTTGAACACTGAAGCTTTCTTT. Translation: CAWSDSRVLNTEAFF.

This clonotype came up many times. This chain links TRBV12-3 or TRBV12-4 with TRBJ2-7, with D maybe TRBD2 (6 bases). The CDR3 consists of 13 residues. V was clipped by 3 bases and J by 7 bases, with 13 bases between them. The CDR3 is CASSFRGNGEQYV. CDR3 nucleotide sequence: TGTGCCAGCAGTTTTCGCGGGAACGGGGAGCAGTACGTC.

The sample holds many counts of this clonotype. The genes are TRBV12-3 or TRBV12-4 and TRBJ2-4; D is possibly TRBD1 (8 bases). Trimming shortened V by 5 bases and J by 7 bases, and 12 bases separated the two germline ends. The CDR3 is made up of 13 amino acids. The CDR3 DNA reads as TGTGCCAGCAGTGGACAGGGAGGGAACATTCAGTACTTC. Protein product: CASSGQGGNIQYF.

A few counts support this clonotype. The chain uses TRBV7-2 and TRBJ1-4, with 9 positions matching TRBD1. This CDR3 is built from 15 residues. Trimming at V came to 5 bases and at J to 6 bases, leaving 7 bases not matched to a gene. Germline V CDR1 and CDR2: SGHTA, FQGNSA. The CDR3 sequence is CASSSRDRDHEKLFF. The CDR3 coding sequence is TGTGCCAGCAGCAGCCGGGACAGGGATCATGAAAAACTGTTTTTT.

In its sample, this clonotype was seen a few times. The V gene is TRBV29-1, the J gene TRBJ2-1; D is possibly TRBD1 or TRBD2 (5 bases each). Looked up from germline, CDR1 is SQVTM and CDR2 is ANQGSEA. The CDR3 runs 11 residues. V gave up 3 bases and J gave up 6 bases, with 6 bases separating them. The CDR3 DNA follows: TGCAGCGTTGATGGGGGCAATGAGCAGTTCTTC. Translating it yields CSVDGGNEQFF.

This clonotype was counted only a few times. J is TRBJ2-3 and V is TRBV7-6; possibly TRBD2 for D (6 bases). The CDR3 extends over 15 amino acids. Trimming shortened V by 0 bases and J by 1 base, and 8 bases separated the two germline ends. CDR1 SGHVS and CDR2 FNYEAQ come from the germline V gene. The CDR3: CASSLAERGTDTQYF. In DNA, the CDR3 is TGTGCCAGCAGCTTAGCGGAGCGGGGCACAGATACGCAGTATTTT.

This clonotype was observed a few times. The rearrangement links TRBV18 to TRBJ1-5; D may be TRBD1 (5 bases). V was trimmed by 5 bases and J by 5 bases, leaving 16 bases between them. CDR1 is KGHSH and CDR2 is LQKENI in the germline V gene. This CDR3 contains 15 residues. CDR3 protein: CASSEGVAGHQPQHF. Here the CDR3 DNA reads TGTGCCAGCTCAGAAGGGGTTGCCGGTCATCAGCCCCAGCATTTT.

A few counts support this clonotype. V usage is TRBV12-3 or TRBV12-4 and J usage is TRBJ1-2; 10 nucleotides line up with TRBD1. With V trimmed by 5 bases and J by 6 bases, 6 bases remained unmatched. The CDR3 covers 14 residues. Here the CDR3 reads CASSRSDRGHGYTF. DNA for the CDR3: TGTGCCAGCAGTAGAAGTGACAGGGGGCATGGCTACACCTTC.

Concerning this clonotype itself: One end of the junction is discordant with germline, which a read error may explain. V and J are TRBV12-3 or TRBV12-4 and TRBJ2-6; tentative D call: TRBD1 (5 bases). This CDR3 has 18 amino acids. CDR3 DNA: TGTGCCAGCAGTCAAAGGACGGAACCCCACTCTGGGGCCAACGGCCTGACTTTC. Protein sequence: CASSQRTEPHSGANGLTF.

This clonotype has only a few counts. CDR3 sequence (DNA): TGCGCCAGCAGCTGGCAAGTGGGTGAGCAGTTCTTC. Translating gives CASSWQVGEQFF. The chain couples TRBV5-1 to TRBJ2-1, with D unclear. The germline V gene encodes CDR1 SGHRS and CDR2 YFSETQ. V was clipped by 3 bases and J by 9 bases, with 10 bases between them. This CDR3 region has 12 residues.

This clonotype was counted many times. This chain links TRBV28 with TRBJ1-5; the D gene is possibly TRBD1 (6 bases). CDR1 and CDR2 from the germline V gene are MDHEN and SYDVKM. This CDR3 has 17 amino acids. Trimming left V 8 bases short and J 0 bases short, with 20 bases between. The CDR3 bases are TGTGCCAGCGGAGGGGGTGGGTATGCAGATAGCAATCAGCCCCAGCATTTT. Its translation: CASGGGGYADSNQPQHF.

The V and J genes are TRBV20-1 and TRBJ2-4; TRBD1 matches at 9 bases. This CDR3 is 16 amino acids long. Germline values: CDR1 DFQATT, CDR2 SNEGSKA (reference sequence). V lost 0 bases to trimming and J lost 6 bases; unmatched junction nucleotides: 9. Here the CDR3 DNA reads TGCAGTGCTAGAGATCCCGGGACAGGGCCCCGAAACATTCAGTACTTC. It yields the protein CSARDPGTGPRNIQYF.

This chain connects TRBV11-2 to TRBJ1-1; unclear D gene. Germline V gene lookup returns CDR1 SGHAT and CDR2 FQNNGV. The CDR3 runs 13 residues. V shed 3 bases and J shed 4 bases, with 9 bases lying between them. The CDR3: CASSFERTTEAFF. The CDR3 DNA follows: TGTGCCAGCAGCTTTGAGAGAACCACTGAAGCTTTCTTT.

The CDR3 region is CASATGTADNNEQFF. CDR3 bases: TGTGCCAGCGCGACCGGGACGGCGGACAACAATGAGCAGTTCTTC. The chain is built from TRBV6-1 and TRBJ2-1; TRBD1 or TRBD2 may be the D gene (5 bases each). This CDR3 region has 15 residues. Germline CDR1 MNHNS, CDR2 SASEGT. V was cut by 8 bases and J by 5 bases, with 19 bases left in between.

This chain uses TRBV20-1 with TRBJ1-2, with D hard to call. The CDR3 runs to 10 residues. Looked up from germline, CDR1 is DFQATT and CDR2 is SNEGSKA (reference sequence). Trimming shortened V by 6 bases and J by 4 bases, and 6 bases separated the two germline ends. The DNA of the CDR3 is TGCAGTGCCCCGAGCTATGGCTACACCTTC. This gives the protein CSAPSYGYTF.

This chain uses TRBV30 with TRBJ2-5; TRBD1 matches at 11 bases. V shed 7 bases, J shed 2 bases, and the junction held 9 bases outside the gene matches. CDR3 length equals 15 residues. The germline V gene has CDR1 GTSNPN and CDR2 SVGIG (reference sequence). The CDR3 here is CAFGTGGLGQETQYF. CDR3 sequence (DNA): TGTGCCTTTGGGACAGGGGGACTTGGGCAAGAGACCCAGTACTTC.